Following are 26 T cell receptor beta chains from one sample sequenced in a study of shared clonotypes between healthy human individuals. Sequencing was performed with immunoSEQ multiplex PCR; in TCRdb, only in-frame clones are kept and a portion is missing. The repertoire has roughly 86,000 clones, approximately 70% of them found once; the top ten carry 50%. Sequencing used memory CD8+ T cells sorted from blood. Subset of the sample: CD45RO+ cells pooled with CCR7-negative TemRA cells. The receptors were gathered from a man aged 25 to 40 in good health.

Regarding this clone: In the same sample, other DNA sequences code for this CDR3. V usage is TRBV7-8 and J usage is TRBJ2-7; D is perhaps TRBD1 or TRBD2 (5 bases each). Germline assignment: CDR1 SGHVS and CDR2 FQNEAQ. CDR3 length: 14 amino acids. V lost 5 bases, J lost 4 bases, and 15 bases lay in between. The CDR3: CASSPPGTSYEQYF. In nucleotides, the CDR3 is TGTGCCAGCAGCCCCCCCGGGACCTCTTACGAGCAGTACTTC.

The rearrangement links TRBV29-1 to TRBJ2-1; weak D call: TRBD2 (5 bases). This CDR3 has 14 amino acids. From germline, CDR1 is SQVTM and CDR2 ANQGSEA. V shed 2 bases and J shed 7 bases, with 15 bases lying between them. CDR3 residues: CSVESGPLNNEQFF. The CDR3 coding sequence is TGCAGCGTTGAAAGCGGACCTCTGAATAATGAGCAGTTCTTC.

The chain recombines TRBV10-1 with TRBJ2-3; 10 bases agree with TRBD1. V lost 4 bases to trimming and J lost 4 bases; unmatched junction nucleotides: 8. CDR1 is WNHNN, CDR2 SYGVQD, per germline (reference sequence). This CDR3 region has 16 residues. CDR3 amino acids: CASSGPGQGRSDTQYF. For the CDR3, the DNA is TGCGCCAGCAGTGGTCCGGGACAGGGGCGTTCAGATACGCAGTATTTT.

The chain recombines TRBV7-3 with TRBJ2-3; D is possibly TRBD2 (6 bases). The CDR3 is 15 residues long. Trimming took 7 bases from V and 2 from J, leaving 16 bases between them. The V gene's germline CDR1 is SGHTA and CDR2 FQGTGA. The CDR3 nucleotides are TGTGCCAGCAATCAGGAGGGAAGATCCACAGATACGCAGTATTTT. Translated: CASNQEGRSTDTQYF.

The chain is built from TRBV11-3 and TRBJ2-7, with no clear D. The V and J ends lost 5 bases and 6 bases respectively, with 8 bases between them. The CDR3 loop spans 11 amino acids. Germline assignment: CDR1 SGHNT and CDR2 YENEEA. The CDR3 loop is CASSTLGEQYF. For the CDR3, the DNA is TGTGCCAGCAGCACCCTAGGCGAGCAGTACTTC.

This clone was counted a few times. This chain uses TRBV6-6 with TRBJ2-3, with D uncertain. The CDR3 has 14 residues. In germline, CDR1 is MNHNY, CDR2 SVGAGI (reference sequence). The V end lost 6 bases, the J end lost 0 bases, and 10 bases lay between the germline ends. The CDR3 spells CASSAKGSTDTQYF. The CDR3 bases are TGTGCCAGCAGCGCAAAAGGGAGCACAGATACGCAGTATTTT.

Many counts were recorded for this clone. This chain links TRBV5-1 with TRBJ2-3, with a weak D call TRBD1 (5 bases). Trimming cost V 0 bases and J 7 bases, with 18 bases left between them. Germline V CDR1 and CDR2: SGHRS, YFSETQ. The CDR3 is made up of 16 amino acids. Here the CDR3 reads CASSLVSGPGQNTQYF. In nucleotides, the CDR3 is TGCGCCAGCAGCTTGGTGTCAGGACCAGGGCAGAATACGCAGTATTTT.

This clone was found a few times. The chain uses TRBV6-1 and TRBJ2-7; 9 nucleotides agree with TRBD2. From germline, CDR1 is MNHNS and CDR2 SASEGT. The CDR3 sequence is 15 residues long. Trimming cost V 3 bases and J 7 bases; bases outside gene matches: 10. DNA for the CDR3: TGTGCCAGCAGTGAGTCGGCGGGAGGGCCATTAGAGCAGTACTTC. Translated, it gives CASSESAGGPLEQYF.

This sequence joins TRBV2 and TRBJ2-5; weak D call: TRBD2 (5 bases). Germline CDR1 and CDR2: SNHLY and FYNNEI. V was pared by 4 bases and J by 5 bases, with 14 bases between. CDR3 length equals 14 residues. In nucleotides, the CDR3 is TGTGCCAGCAGTGGGCCGGGGATTGGTGAGACCCAGTACTTC. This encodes CASSGPGIGETQYF.

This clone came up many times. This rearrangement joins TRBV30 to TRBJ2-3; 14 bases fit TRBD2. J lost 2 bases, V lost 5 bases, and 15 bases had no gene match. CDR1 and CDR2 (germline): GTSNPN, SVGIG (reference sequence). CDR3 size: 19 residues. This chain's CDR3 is CAWARGPGTSGGLTDTQYF. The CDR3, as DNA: TGTGCCTGGGCCAGGGGGCCCGGGACTAGCGGGGGCCTCACAGATACGCAGTATTTT.

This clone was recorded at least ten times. The CDR3 DNA reads as TGCAGTCCGGGACAGCCACATTCAACTAATGAAAAACTGTTTTTT. Protein sequence: CSPGQPHSTNEKLFF. The chain joins TRBV29-1 to TRBJ1-4; 7 nucleotides match TRBD1. In germline, CDR1 is SQVTM, CDR2 ANQGSEA. The CDR3 runs 15 residues.

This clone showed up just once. The chain's CDR3 is CASSTKVPLGVREQFF. The CDR3 nucleotides read TGTGCCAGTAGTACCAAGGTCCCGCTAGGAGTCAGGGAGCAGTTCTTC. The chain uses TRBV19 and TRBJ2-1; D remains unclear. Per the germline V gene, CDR1 is LNHDA and CDR2 is SQIVND (reference sequence). The CDR3 sequence is 16 residues long. Trimming took 4 bases from V and 10 from J, leaving 23 bases between them.

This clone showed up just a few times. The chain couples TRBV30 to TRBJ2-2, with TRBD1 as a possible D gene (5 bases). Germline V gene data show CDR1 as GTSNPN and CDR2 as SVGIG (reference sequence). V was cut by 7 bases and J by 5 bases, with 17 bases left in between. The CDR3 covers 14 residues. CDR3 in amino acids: CALPRPGRTGELFF. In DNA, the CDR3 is TGTGCCTTGCCCCGACCAGGGCGGACCGGGGAGCTGTTTTTT.

In nucleotides, the CDR3 is TGTGCCAGTTCCGCTTGGACTGAAGCTTTCTTT. This sequence encodes CASSAWTEAFF. The chain has TRBV19 and TRBJ1-1; D uncertain. Germline V gene data show CDR1 as LNHDA and CDR2 as SQIVND (reference sequence). V lost 8 bases to trimming and J lost 5 bases, with 9 bases between them. The CDR3 sequence is 11 residues long.

The CDR3 reads CASSQEGGLSGRPVYNEQFF. The CDR3 DNA sequence: TGTGCCAGCAGCCAAGAGGGGGGTTTGAGCGGGAGGCCGGTCTACAATGAGCAGTTCTTC. The chain links TRBV4-2 to TRBJ2-1; 9 nucleotides line up with TRBD2. The CDR3 has 20 residues. The V gene's germline CDR1 is LGHNA and CDR2 YNFKEQ. The J segment lost 3 bases and the V segment lost 0 bases, leaving 15 bases of the junction unmatched.

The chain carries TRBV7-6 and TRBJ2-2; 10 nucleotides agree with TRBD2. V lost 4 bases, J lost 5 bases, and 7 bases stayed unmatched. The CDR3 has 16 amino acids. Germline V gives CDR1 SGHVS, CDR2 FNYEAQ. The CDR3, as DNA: TGTGCCAGCAGCTCCCTTCCTAGCGGGAGTACCGGGGAGCTGTTTTTT. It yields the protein CASSSLPSGSTGELFF.

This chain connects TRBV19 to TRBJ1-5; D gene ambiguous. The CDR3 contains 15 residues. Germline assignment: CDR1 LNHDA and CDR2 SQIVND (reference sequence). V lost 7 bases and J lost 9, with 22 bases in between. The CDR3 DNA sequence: TGTGCCAGTAACCCCACCAGCGCCCCGGTGATGCCCCAGCATTTT. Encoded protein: CASNPTSAPVMPQHF.

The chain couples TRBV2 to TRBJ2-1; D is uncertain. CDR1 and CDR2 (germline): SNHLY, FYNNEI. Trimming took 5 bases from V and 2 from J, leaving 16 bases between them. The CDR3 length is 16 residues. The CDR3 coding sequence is TGTGCCAGCAGTCAAACACCCCCCGTGACCTACAATGAGCAGTTCTTC. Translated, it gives CASSQTPPVTYNEQFF.

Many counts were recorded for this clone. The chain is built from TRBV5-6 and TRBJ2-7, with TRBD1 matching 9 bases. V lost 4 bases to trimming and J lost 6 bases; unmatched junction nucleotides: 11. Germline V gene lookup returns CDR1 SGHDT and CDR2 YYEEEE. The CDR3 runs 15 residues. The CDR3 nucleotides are TGTGCCAGCAGCCCCACCGGGACAGGGTGGTCCGAGCAGTACTTC. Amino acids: CASSPTGTGWSEQYF. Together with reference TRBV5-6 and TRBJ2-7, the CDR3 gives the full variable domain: DAGVTQSPTHLIKTRGQQVTLRCSPKSGHDTVSWYQQALGQGPQFIFQYYEEEERQRGNFPDRFSGHQFPNYSSELNVNALLLGDSALYLCASSPTGTGWSEQYFGPGTRLTVT.

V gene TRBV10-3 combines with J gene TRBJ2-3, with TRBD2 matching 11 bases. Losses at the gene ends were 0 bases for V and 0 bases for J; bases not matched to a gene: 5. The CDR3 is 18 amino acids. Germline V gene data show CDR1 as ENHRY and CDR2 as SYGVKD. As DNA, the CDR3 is TGTGCCATCAGTGAGTCAAGAGGGACTAGCGGTAGCACAGATACGCAGTATTTT. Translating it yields CAISESRGTSGSTDTQYF.

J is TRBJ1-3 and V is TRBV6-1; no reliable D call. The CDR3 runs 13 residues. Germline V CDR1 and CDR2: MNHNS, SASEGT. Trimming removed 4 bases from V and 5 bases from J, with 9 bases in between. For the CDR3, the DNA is TGTGCCAGCAGTGCCCGACGGAGAAACACCATATATTTT. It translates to CASSARRRNTIYF.

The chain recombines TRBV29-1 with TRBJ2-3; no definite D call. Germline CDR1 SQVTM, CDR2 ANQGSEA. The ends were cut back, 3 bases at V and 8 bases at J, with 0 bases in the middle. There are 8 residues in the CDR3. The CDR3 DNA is TGCAGCGTTGATACGCAGTATTTT. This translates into CSVDTQYF.

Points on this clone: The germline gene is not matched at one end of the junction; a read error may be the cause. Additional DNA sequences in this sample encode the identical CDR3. CDR3 DNA sequence: TGTGCCAGCAGCCTAGCGGGACTGAACACCGGGGAGCTGTTTTTT. Protein: CASSLAGLNTGELFF. V gene TRBV7-9 combines with J gene TRBJ2-2; 9 positions agree with TRBD2. The CDR3 extends over 15 amino acids. Germline assignment: CDR1 SEHNR and CDR2 FQNEAQ (reference sequence).

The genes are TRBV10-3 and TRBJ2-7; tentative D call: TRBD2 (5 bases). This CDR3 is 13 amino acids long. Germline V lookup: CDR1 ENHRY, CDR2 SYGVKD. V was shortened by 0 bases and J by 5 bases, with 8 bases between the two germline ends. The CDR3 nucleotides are TGTGCCATCAGTGAGTCGAGGCGGGACGAGCAGTACTTC. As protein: CAISESRRDEQYF.

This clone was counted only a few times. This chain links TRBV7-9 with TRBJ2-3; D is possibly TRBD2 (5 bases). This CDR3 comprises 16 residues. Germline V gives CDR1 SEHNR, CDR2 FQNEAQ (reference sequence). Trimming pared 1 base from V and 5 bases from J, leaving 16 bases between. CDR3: CASSLGYGSEEDTQYF. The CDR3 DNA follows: TGTGCCAGCAGCTTAGGATATGGGAGCGAGGAAGATACGCAGTATTTT. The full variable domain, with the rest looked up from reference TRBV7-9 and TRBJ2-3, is DTGVSQNPRHKITKRGQNVTFRCDPISEHNRLYWYRQTLGQGPEFLTYFQNEAQLEKSRLLSDRFSAERPKGSFSTLEIQRTEQGDSAMYLCASSLGYGSEEDTQYFGPGTRLTVL.

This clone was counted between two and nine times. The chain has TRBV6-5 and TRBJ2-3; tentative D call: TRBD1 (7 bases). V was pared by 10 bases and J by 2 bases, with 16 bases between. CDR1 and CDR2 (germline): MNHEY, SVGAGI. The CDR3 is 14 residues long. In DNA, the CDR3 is TGTGCCATCGGAGGGGGCCTTGACACAGATACGCAGTATTTT. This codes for CAIGGGLDTDTQYF.